Listed here are 27 T cell receptor beta chains from one sample, sequenced in a study of blood T cell repertoires in COVID-19. Here immunoSEQ multiplex PCR was the method, and the copy in TCRdb shows in-frame clones only, minus some. The sample lists under 250,000 clones, about four fifths occurring once. What was sequenced was peripheral blood. The receptors stem from a woman in her thirties or forties with active or convalescent COVID-19.

The V gene is TRBV2, the J gene TRBJ1-2, with 7 positions matching TRBD1. From germline, CDR1 is SNHLY and CDR2 FYNNEI. This CDR3 region has 14 residues. The junction had 9 bases not matched to a gene; V was cut back by 7 bases and J by 4 bases. In DNA, the CDR3 is TGTGCCAGCACCCCGGGACAGCAAGTCTATGGCTACACCTTC. It encodes CASTPGQQVYGYTF.

The rearrangement links TRBV5-4 to TRBJ1-1; 9 bases match TRBD1. Germline V gene sequence: CDR1 SGHNT, CDR2 YYREEE (reference sequence). The CDR3 spans 14 residues. V dropped 3 bases and J dropped 1; count of bases not matched to a gene: 1. CDR3 nucleotides: TGTGCCAGCAGCTGGGGACAGGGGAACACTGAAGCTTTCTTT. Protein: CASSWGQGNTEAFF.

The V and J genes are TRBV5-1 and TRBJ1-1; 9 bases align to TRBD1. The V segment lost 6 bases and the J segment 4 bases; nucleotides outside the gene matches: 7. CDR1 and CDR2 from the germline V gene are SGHRS and YFSETQ. The CDR3 contains 14 residues. CDR3 in amino acids: CASIRGQGSTEAFF. The CDR3 DNA follows: TGCGCCAGCATTAGAGGACAGGGGTCCACTGAAGCTTTCTTT.

This chain links TRBV2 with TRBJ1-3, with D tentatively TRBD1 (6 bases). The CDR3 length is 18 residues. Germline CDR1 and CDR2: SNHLY and FYNNEI. Trimming took off 2 bases at V and 0 bases at J, with 17 bases between the two ends. The CDR3 spells CASSEMIPGGASGNTIYF. CDR3 in DNA: TGTGCCAGCAGTGAAATGATACCGGGGGGGGCCTCTGGAAACACCATATATTTT.

The V call is TRBV30, the J call TRBJ2-7, with D possibly TRBD2 on 7 matching bases. Between the trimmed V and J ends, which lost 1 base and 7 bases, there was a span of 20 bases. CDR3 length: 15 residues. Looked up from germline, CDR1 is GTSNPN and CDR2 is SVGIG (reference sequence). Here the CDR3 reads CAWSGVAGAWEEQYF. The CDR3 DNA sequence: TGTGCCTGGAGTGGGGTGGCGGGGGCCTGGGAGGAGCAGTACTTC. The full variable domain, in which reference TRBV30 and TRBJ2-7 provide the parts outside the CDR3, is SQTIHQWPATLVQPVGSPLSLECTVEGTSNPNLYWYRQAAGRGLQLLFYSVGIGQISSEVPQNLSASRPQDRQFILSSKKLLLSDSGFYLCAWSGVAGAWEEQYFGPGTRLTVT.

The sample holds a few counts of this clone. The chain uses TRBV19 and TRBJ1-5; D possibly corresponds to TRBD1 (5 bases). CDR3 length equals 16 residues. Trimming removed 3 bases from V and 2 bases from J, with 14 bases in between. Germline V lookup: CDR1 LNHDA, CDR2 SQIVND (reference sequence). The CDR3 nucleotides are TGTGCCAGTAGTATCCTTCAGGGTGAGGGCAATCAGCCCCAGCATTTT. Its protein is CASSILQGEGNQPQHF.

The chain links TRBV2 to TRBJ1-2; 10 nucleotides line up with TRBD1. The germline V gene encodes CDR1 SNHLY and CDR2 FYNNEI. This CDR3 has 16 residues. Trimming at V came to 2 bases and at J to 4 bases, leaving 7 bases not matched to a gene. CDR3 loop: CASSERPGQGIYGYTF. In nucleotides, the CDR3 is TGTGCCAGCAGTGAAAGACCGGGACAGGGGATCTATGGCTACACCTTC.

This sequence joins TRBV20-1 and TRBJ1-1; TRBD1 might be the D (6 bases). This CDR3 has 11 residues. Trimming removed 6 bases at V and 6 bases at J, with 11 bases between. CDR1 is DFQATT, CDR2 SNEGSKA, per germline (reference sequence). CDR3 amino acids: CSATQGPEAFF. Here the CDR3 DNA reads TGCAGTGCCACCCAGGGGCCTGAAGCTTTCTTT.

This clone was seen a few times. The CDR3 DNA is TGCAGTGCTAAAGACCTCAATGAGCAGTTCTTC. Amino acids: CSAKDLNEQFF. The chain is built from TRBV20-1 and TRBJ2-1; D uncertain. Germline assignment: CDR1 DFQATT and CDR2 SNEGSKA (reference sequence). The CDR3 sequence is 11 residues long. Trimming left V 4 bases short and J 6 bases short, with 7 bases between.

This rearrangement joins TRBV7-9 to TRBJ2-3; 9 nucleotides match TRBD2. V lost 5 bases, J lost 4 bases, and 16 bases stayed unmatched. The germline gives CDR1 SEHNR, CDR2 FQNEAQ (reference sequence). The length of the CDR3 is 18 residues. Here the CDR3 reads CASSLRRWSGRRADTQYF. CDR3 nucleotides: TGTGCCAGCAGCCTCAGGAGGTGGAGCGGGAGGAGGGCAGATACGCAGTATTTT. Variable domain in full (rest from reference TRBV7-9 and TRBJ2-3): DTGVSQNPRHKITKRGQNVTFRCDPISEHNRLYWYRQTLGQGPEFLTYFQNEAQLEKSRLLSDRFSAERPKGSFSTLEIQRTEQGDSAMYLCASSLRRWSGRRADTQYFGPGTRLTVL.

The chain links TRBV9 to TRBJ2-3; 12 nucleotides line up with TRBD2. The CDR3 is 17 amino acids. The germline V gene has CDR1 SGDLS and CDR2 YYNGEE. V was clipped by 0 bases and J by 1 base; unmatched bases: 3. CDR3 in amino acids: CASSVGPSGRGTDTQYF. In DNA, the CDR3 is TGTGCCAGCAGCGTAGGCCCTAGCGGGAGGGGCACAGATACGCAGTATTTT.

This clone has only a few counts. This chain connects TRBV6-4 to TRBJ1-1, with D uncertain. Trimming removed 5 bases from V and 1 base from J, with 8 bases in between. Germline values: CDR1 MRHNA, CDR2 SNTAGT. This CDR3 is built from 13 residues. Written as DNA, the CDR3 is TGTGCCAGCAGTATAACAGCGAACACTGAAGCTTTCTTT. It encodes CASSITANTEAFF.

This chain links TRBV28 with TRBJ1-1; tentative D call: TRBD1 (6 bases). V dropped 6 bases and J dropped 0 bases, with 8 bases sitting between them. CDR1 is MDHEN, CDR2 SYDVKM, per germline. The CDR3 length is 13 residues. The CDR3, as DNA: TGTGCCAGCAGGGGGGCGCTGAACACTGAAGCTTTCTTT. Its protein is CASRGALNTEAFF.

CDR3 nucleotide sequence: TGTGCCAGCAGTGGGGGAGATCAGCCCCAGCATTTT. This gives the protein CASSGGDQPQHF. The chain employs TRBV2 and TRBJ1-5; no clear D gene. V was pared by 4 bases and J by 5 bases, with 6 bases between. This CDR3 spans 12 amino acids. Per germline, CDR1 SNHLY and CDR2 FYNNEI.

The genes are TRBV5-4 and TRBJ2-7, with TRBD2 identical over 15 bases. CDR3 size: 19 residues. CDR1 and CDR2 from the germline V gene are SGHNT and YYREEE (reference sequence). Losses at the gene ends were 0 bases for V and 3 bases for J; bases not matched to a gene: 10. Here the CDR3 DNA reads TGTGCCAGCAGCTTGGGCCCCGGGACTAGCGGGAGGAACTACTACGAGCAGTACTTC. This translates into CASSLGPGTSGRNYYEQYF.

This clone was observed a single time. The chain is built from TRBV7-9 and TRBJ1-3; maybe TRBD1 (5 bases). The CDR3 has 13 residues. CDR1 SEHNR and CDR2 FQNEAQ come from the germline V gene (reference sequence). Between the trimmed V and J ends, which lost 8 bases and 0 bases, there was a span of 8 bases. The CDR3 nucleotides read TGTGCCAGCGGGGGGAACTCTGGAAACACCATATATTTT. Its protein is CASGGNSGNTIYF. The full variable domain, with the rest looked up from reference TRBV7-9 and TRBJ1-3, is DTGVSQNPRHKITKRGQNVTFRCDPISEHNRLYWYRQTLGQGPEFLTYFQNEAQLEKSRLLSDRFSAERPKGSFSTLEIQRTEQGDSAMYLCASGGNSGNTIYFGEGSWLTVV.

The chain recombines TRBV4-2 with TRBJ2-1, with TRBD2 matching 13 bases. The trim removed 4 bases at V and 6 bases at J, leaving 3 bases unmatched. Germline CDR1 is LGHNA and CDR2 is YNFKEQ. The CDR3 covers 15 residues. The CDR3: CASSLLAGGPNEQFF. The CDR3 DNA follows: TGTGCCAGCAGCCTACTAGCGGGGGGGCCCAATGAGCAGTTCTTC.

This clone was picked up one time. The rearrangement links TRBV12-3 or TRBV12-4 to TRBJ1-1; D is perhaps TRBD1 (6 bases). The CDR3 sequence is 12 residues long. The germline V and J ends were trimmed by 11 bases and 9 bases, with 19 bases remaining between them. CDR3 coding DNA: TGTGCCTCCCATAGACAGGAAGGTAAAGCTTTCTTT. Translation: CASHRQEGKAFF.

The chain couples TRBV7-9 to TRBJ1-6, with D possibly being TRBD1 (5 bases). Trimming pared 3 bases from V and 10 bases from J, leaving 10 bases between. The germline V gene has CDR1 SEHNR and CDR2 FQNEAQ (reference sequence). This CDR3 comprises 13 residues. The CDR3 region is CASSFRDQSPLHF. The CDR3 coding sequence is TGTGCCAGCAGCTTCAGGGATCAATCACCCCTCCACTTT.

This rearrangement joins TRBV7-8 to TRBJ1-6; 7 nucleotides agree with TRBD1. The CDR3 spans 15 residues. Looked up from germline, CDR1 is SGHVS and CDR2 is FQNEAQ. The V segment lost 4 bases and the J segment 5 bases; nucleotides outside the gene matches: 5. DNA of the CDR3: TGTGCCAGCAGCTGGGGACAGAACGATAATTCACCCCTCCACTTT. As protein: CASSWGQNDNSPLHF.

CDR3 sequence: CASSSGTSGRADTQYF. CDR3 sequence (DNA): TGTGCCAGCAGCTCCGGGACTAGCGGGAGGGCGGATACGCAGTATTTT. This sequence joins TRBV7-2 and TRBJ2-3, with 16 bases identical to TRBD2. This CDR3 region has 16 residues. The germline V gene has CDR1 SGHTA and CDR2 FQGNSA. Losses at the gene ends were 4 bases for V and 6 bases for J; bases not matched to a gene: 4.

The chain combines TRBV5-8 with TRBJ1-4; TRBD1 agrees at 8 bases. V trimming: 4 bases; J trimming: 5 bases; junction bases outside the gene matches: 10. CDR3 length equals 16 residues. In germline, CDR1 is SGHTS, CDR2 YDEGEE. CDR3 region: CASSPPTDRGNEKLFF. CDR3 DNA: TGTGCCAGCAGCCCTCCGACAGACAGGGGAAATGAAAAACTGTTTTTT.

V and J are TRBV7-3 and TRBJ1-2; tentative D call: TRBD1 (5 bases). V was trimmed by 5 bases and J by 4 bases, leaving 20 bases between them. This CDR3 is 16 amino acids long. Germline V gene data show CDR1 as SGHTA and CDR2 as FQGTGA. CDR3 amino acids: CASSPTPLGGGYGYTF. The CDR3 DNA reads as TGTGCCAGCAGCCCAACCCCTCTAGGCGGGGGCTATGGCTACACCTTC.

The chain employs TRBV2 and TRBJ2-1; 11 bases fit TRBD2. This CDR3 is built from 15 residues. The germline CDR1 and CDR2 sequences are SNHLY and FYNNEI. V shed 9 bases and J 5 bases; nucleotides not matched to a gene: 9. The CDR3 DNA is TGTGCCAGGGAGTCCGGGACTAGCGGAAACAATGAGCAGTTCTTC. Translation: CARESGTSGNNEQFF. The full variable domain, in which reference TRBV2 and TRBJ2-1 provide the parts outside the CDR3, is EPEVTQTPSHQVTQMGQEVILRCVPISNHLYFYWYRQILGQKVEFLVSFYNNEISEKSEIFDDQFSVERPDGSNFTLKIRSTKLEDSAMYFCARESGTSGNNEQFFGPGTRLTVL.

The gene calls are TRBV4-3 and TRBJ2-7, with a possible D match to TRBD2 (5 bases). The CDR3 runs 13 residues. Germline values: CDR1 LGHNA, CDR2 YSLEER. The V end lost 2 bases, the J end lost 7 bases, and 12 bases lay between the germline ends. Here the CDR3 reads CASSQSVTGEQYF. The CDR3 DNA follows: TGCGCCAGCAGCCAATCCGTCACGGGGGAGCAGTACTTC.

This sequence joins TRBV9 and TRBJ1-1; 10 bases are a match to TRBD1. Germline CDR1 and CDR2: SGDLS and YYNGEE. Trimming took 5 bases from V and 1 from J; bases not matched to a gene: 8. The CDR3 runs to 16 residues. For the CDR3, the DNA is TGTGCCAGCAGTGATGACAGGGGGCGAAAGAACACTGAAGCTTTCTTT. The encoded protein is CASSDDRGRKNTEAFF.

A few counts support this clone. V usage is TRBV7-9 and J usage is TRBJ2-5; the match to TRBD1 covers 8 bases. V trimming: 5 bases; J trimming: 3 bases; junction bases outside the gene matches: 2. The CDR3 totals 13 residues. Germline V gene sequence: CDR1 SEHNR, CDR2 FQNEAQ (reference sequence). The CDR3 DNA is TGTGCCAGCAGCCGGGGACAGGAAGAGACCCAGTACTTC. This sequence encodes CASSRGQEETQYF.